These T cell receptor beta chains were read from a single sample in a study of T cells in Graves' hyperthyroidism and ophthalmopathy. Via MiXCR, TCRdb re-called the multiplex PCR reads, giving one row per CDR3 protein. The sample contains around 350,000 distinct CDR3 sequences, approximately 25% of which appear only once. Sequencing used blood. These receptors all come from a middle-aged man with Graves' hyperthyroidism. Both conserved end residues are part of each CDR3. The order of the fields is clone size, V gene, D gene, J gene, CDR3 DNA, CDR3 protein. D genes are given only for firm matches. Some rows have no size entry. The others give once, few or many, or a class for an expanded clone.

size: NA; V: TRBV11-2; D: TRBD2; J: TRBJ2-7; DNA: TGTGCCAGCAGCTCCATAGCGGGAGCTAACGAGCAGTACTTC; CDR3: CASSSIAGANEQYF
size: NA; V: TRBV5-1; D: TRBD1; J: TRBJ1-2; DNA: TGCGCCAGCAGCTTAAACCCGACTCCGGGACAGCGCCGCGACACCTTC; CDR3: CASSLNPTPGQRRDTF
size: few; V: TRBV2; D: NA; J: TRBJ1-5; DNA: TGTGCCAGCAGCCGGACAGATAGCAATCAGCCCCAGCATTTT; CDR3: CASSRTDSNQPQHF
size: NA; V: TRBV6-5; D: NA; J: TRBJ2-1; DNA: TGTGCCAGCAGTTTCCACAGGGCGACTCAAAATGAGCAGTTCTTC; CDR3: CASSFHRATQNEQFF
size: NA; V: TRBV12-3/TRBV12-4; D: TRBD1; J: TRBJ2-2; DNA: TGTGCCAGCAGTTTCAACAGGGGGGAAGGTATTAACACCGGGGAGCTGTTTTTT; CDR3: CASSFNRGEGINTGELFF
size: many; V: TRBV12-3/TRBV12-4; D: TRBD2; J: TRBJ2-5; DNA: TGTGCCAGCAGTTCAGTCAGCGGGATACGGAAAGAGACCCAGTACTTC; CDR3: CASSSVSGIRKETQYF
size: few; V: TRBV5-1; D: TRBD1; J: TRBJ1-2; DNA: TGCGCCAGCAGCTTGGACAGGGGAAGCTACACCTTC; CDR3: CASSLDRGSYTF
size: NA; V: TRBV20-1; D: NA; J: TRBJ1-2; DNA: TGCAGTGCTCCTAGGCGGGCTACGTATGGCTACACCTTC; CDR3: CSAPRRATYGYTF
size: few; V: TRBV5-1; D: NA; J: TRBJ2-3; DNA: TGCGCCAGCAGCCTTGTAATGGAGGGTACGCAGTATTTT; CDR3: CASSLVMEGTQYF
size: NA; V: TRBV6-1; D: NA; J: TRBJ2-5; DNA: TGTGCCAGCAGACCACTAGAGAGTGGCGAGACCCAGTACTTC; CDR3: CASRPLESGETQYF
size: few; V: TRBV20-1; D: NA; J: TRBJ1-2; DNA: TGCAGTGCTAGTCTTGACTATGGCTACACCTTC; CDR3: CSASLDYGYTF
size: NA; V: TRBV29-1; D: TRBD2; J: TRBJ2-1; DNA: TGCAGCGTTGCCAGCGGGGTATCCTACAATGAGCAGTTCTTC; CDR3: CSVASGVSYNEQFF
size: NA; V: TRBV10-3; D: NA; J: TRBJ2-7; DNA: TGTGCCATCAGTGAGTCGGTAAACGAGCAGTACTTC; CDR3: CAISESVNEQYF
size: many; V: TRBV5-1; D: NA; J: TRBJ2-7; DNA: TGCGCCAGCAGCTATGGCGGTAGCTCCTACGAGCAGTACTTC; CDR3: CASSYGGSSYEQYF
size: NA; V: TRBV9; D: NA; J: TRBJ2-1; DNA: TGTGCCAGCAGCGTAGCAGGGGGGACCTACAATGAGCAGTTCTTC; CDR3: CASSVAGGTYNEQFF
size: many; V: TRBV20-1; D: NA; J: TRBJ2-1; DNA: TGCAGTGCGAGGAAGGTGGGGGCATGGGAGCAGTTCTTC; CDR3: CSARKVGAWEQFF
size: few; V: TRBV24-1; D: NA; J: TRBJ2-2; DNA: TGTGCCACGGGGAGAGGGGGGAACACCGGGGAGCTGTTTTTT; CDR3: CATGRGGNTGELFF
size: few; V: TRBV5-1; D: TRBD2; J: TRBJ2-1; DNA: TGCGCCAGCAGCCGGGATGGGGGACTAGCGGGAGTAGATTCTTACAATGAGCAGTTCTTC; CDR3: CASSRDGGLAGVDSYNEQFF
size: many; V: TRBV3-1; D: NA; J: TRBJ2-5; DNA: TGTGCCAGCAGCCCCCCAGGGGGGGTTAAGACCCAGTACTTC; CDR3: CASSPPGGVKTQYF
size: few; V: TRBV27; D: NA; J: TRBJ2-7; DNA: TGTGCCAGCAGCCTAAGGAGGGATTACTACGAGCAGTACTTC; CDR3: CASSLRRDYYEQYF
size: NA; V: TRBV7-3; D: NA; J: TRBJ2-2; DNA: TGTGCCAGCAGCTTACAGGGTTACACCGGGGAGCTGTTTTTT; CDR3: CASSLQGYTGELFF
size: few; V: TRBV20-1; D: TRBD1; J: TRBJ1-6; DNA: TGCAGTGCTAGAGAGGGGGACAGGGGAATGGTTTCACCCCTCCACTTT; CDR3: CSAREGDRGMVSPLHF
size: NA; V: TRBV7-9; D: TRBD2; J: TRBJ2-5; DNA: TGTGCCAGCAGCTTAACGTTTACTAGCGGGAGGTTCGAGACCCAGTACTTC; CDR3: CASSLTFTSGRFETQYF
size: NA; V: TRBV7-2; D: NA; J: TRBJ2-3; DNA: TGTGCCAGCAGCTTATTCGGCGGTTACACAGATACGCAGTATTTT; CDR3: CASSLFGGYTDTQYF
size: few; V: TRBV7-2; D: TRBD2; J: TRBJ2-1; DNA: TGTGCCAGCAGCTTAGATAGCGGGAGAAGCAATGAGCAGTTCTTC; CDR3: CASSLDSGRSNEQFF
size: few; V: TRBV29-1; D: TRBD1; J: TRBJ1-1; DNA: TGCAGCGTCCGGGACAGCCGGGACACTGAAGCTTTCTTT; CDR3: CSVRDSRDTEAFF
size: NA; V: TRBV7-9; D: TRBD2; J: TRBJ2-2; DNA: TGTGCCAGCAGCCCAGCTGGGCGGGCGGGGGACACCGGGGAGCTGTTTTTT; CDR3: CASSPAGRAGDTGELFF
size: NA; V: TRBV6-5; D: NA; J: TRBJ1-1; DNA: TGTGCCAGCAGTTACTATGGAAGCGCTGAAGCTTTCTTT; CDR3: CASSYYGSAEAFF
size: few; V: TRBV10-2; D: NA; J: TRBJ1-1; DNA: TGCGCCAGCAGTGTTCGGATCCAGGTAGAAGCTTTCTTT; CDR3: CASSVRIQVEAFF
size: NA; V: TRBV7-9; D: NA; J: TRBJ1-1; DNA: TGTGCCAGCAGCTTTGAGAGGACTGAAGCTTTCTTT; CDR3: CASSFERTEAFF
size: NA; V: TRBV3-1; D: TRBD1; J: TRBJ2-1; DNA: TGTGCCAGCAGCCAAGGGGGCAGACAGGGGGCGCGCGGCCTCAACAATGAGCAGTTCTTC; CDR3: CASSQGGRQGARGLNNEQFF
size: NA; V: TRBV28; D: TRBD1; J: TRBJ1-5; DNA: TGTGCCAGCAGTTTTTGGGACAGGGATTTGGGCAATCAGCCCCAGCATTTT; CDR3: CASSFWDRDLGNQPQHF
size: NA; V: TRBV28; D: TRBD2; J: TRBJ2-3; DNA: TGTGCCAGCGGGGCGGGAGGGGCCTCAGATACGCAGTATTTT; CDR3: CASGAGGASDTQYF
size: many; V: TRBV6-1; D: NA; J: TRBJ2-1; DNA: TGTGCCAGCAACATCCGGGGCGACAATGAGCAGTTCTTC; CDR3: CASNIRGDNEQFF
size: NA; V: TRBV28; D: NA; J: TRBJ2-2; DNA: TGTGCCAGCAGTCCCCCTTTGGGCACCGGGGAGCTGTTTTTT; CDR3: CASSPPLGTGELFF
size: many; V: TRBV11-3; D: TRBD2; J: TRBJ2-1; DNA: TGTGCCAGCAGCTTAGAGGGGCTAGCGGGTGGTGAGCAGTTCTTC; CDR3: CASSLEGLAGGEQFF
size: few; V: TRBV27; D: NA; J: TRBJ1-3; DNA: TGTGCCAGCAGTTTACATAGCCCAATATCTGGAAACACCATATATTTT; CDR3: CASSLHSPISGNTIYF
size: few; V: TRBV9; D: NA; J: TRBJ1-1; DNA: TGTGCCAGCAGCACCTTCGACAGGATGAACACTGAAGCTTTCTTT; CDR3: CASSTFDRMNTEAFF
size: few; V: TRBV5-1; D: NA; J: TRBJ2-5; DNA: TGCGCCAGCAGCTTTAAACAGGGAATACAAGAGACCCAGTACTTC; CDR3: CASSFKQGIQETQYF
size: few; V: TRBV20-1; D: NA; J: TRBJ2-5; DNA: TGCAGTGCTAGAGGGACCATACAAGAGACCCAGTACTTC; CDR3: CSARGTIQETQYF
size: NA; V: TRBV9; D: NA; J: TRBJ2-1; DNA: TGTGCCAGCAGGGGGATCGGAAGCTCCTACAATGAGCAGTTCTTC; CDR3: CASRGIGSSYNEQFF
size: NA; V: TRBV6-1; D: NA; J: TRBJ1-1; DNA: TGTGCCAGCAGAAAAGGACAGAAGAACACTGAAGCTTTCTTT; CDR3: CASRKGQKNTEAFF
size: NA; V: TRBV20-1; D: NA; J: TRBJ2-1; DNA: TGCAGTGCTAGAGGAGAACAGTACAATGAGCAGTTCTTC; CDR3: CSARGEQYNEQFF